The 18 T cell receptor beta chains below were found in one sample sequenced in a study of blood T cell repertoires in COVID-19. Generated by immunoSEQ multiplex PCR, the TCRdb table keeps only in-frame clones and is missing some. The data hold 100,000 or so clones, with about 86% observed a single time. The sample consisted of PBMCs or T cells enriched from blood (not recorded which). Receptors originate from a woman aged 45 to 65 who had recovered from COVID-19.

This clone has only a few counts. This chain connects TRBV5-1 to TRBJ2-7; D gene unclear. The CDR3 loop spans 14 amino acids. V was cut by 2 bases and J by 5 bases, with 14 bases left in between. Germline V CDR1 and CDR2: SGHRS, YFSETQ. The CDR3 DNA follows: TGCGCCAGCAGCTTTCGAAGTGGGCAGGACGAGCAGTACTTC. Encoded protein: CASSFRSGQDEQYF. Full variable domain (remainder filled in from reference TRBV5-1 and TRBJ2-7): KAGVTQTPRYLIKTRGQQVTLSCSPISGHRSVSWYQQTPGQGLQFLFEYFSETQRNKGNFPGRFSGRQFSNSRSEMNVSTLELGDSALYLCASSFRSGQDEQYFGPGTRLTVT.

This clone was detected only once. This chain links TRBV19 with TRBJ1-5; D possibly corresponds to TRBD1 (6 bases). Germline lookup yields CDR1 LNHDA and CDR2 SQIVND (reference sequence). V was pared by 7 bases and J by 1 base, with 11 bases between. The CDR3 covers 14 residues. The CDR3 DNA reads as TGTGCCAGTAAACAGGGTATCAGCAATCAGCCCCAGCATTTT. It encodes CASKQGISNQPQHF.

This clone was seen only a few times. The chain links TRBV6-5 to TRBJ1-6, with TRBD1 matching 8 bases. This CDR3 comprises 14 residues. V lost 9 bases and J lost 7; bases outside the gene matches: 8. The V gene's germline CDR1 is MNHEY and CDR2 SVGAGI. The CDR3, as DNA: TGTGCCAGTCGGACAGGGCTAGAAAATTCACCCCTCCACTTT. It codes for CASRTGLENSPLHF.

The V gene is TRBV24-1, the J gene TRBJ2-3; D might be TRBD2 (5 bases). Trimming shortened V by 2 bases and J by 2 bases, and 16 bases separated the two germline ends. CDR3 length: 17 amino acids. Per the germline V gene, CDR1 is KGHDR and CDR2 is SFDVKD. The CDR3 bases are TGTGCCACCAGTGATTCGTTTGGCCCGGGAAACACAGATACGCAGTATTTT. Protein sequence: CATSDSFGPGNTDTQYF.

The V gene is TRBV9, the J gene TRBJ2-7; the D is unclear. V gave up 4 bases and J gave up 0 bases, with 14 bases separating them. CDR3 size: 15 residues. CDR1 and CDR2 from the germline V gene are SGDLS and YYNGEE. Here the CDR3 reads CASSRYEESSYEQYF. Written as DNA, the CDR3 is TGTGCCAGCAGCCGGTATGAGGAGAGCTCCTACGAGCAGTACTTC.

V is TRBV18 and J is TRBJ1-1; 7 nucleotides align to TRBD1. From germline, CDR1 is KGHSH and CDR2 LQKENI. The CDR3 sequence is 17 residues long. Trimming cost V 1 base and J 2 bases; bases outside gene matches: 10. In DNA form, the CDR3 reads TGTGCCAGCTCACCACGGCGGGCAGGGGGGAAAAACACTGAAGCTTTCTTT. Translation gives CASSPRRAGGKNTEAFF.

This sequence joins TRBV30 and TRBJ2-1, with 9 bases lining up with TRBD2. The junction had 12 bases not matched to a gene; V was cut back by 3 bases and J by 3 bases. Germline values: CDR1 GTSNPN, CDR2 SVGIG (reference sequence). CDR3 length equals 17 residues. CDR3 bases: TGTGCCTGGAGCCGAGAATTAGCGGGGGTCAACTACAATGAGCAGTTCTTC. It is translated as CAWSRELAGVNYNEQFF.

This chain uses TRBV11-2 with TRBJ2-1; D is ambiguous. Trimming cost V 1 base and J 6 bases, with 10 bases left between them. Germline V gene lookup returns CDR1 SGHAT and CDR2 FQNNGV. The CDR3 consists of 14 residues. The CDR3 region has the DNA TGTGCCAGCAGCTTAGTCAGTAGCCCCAATGAGCAGTTCTTC. This codes for CASSLVSSPNEQFF.

The chain is built from TRBV18 and TRBJ1-1; weak D call: TRBD1 (5 bases). From germline, CDR1 is KGHSH and CDR2 LQKENI. This CDR3 comprises 18 residues. With 2 bases removed from V and 0 bases from J, the gap between germline ends came to 19 bases. This chain's CDR3 is CASSPSVSSGRMNTEAFF. The CDR3 nucleotides read TGTGCCAGCTCACCATCGGTCTCTTCAGGGCGGATGAACACTGAAGCTTTCTTT.

This chain connects TRBV9 to TRBJ2-7; 7 bases match TRBD2. Germline trimming cut 0 bases from V and 6 bases from J; bases unmatched to any gene: 3. This CDR3 spans 13 amino acids. Germline CDR1 SGDLS, CDR2 YYNGEE. The CDR3 loop is CASSVEIAGEQYF. CDR3 DNA: TGTGCCAGCAGCGTAGAGATAGCGGGCGAGCAGTACTTC.

The chain employs TRBV4-1 and TRBJ2-1, with D tentatively TRBD2 (6 bases). Germline CDR1 MGHRA, CDR2 YSYEKL. Trimming removed 0 bases at V and 1 base at J, with 19 bases between. The CDR3 is 19 residues long. CDR3 amino acids: CASSQDGGARRRSYNEQFF. CDR3 in DNA: TGCGCCAGCAGCCAAGACGGAGGGGCCCGACGTAGGTCCTACAATGAGCAGTTCTTC.

This clone was observed once. This sequence joins TRBV6-5 and TRBJ1-1; D is possibly TRBD1 (5 bases). Per germline, CDR1 MNHEY and CDR2 SVGAGI. Trimming removed 6 bases at V and 6 bases at J, with 17 bases between. This CDR3 spans 14 amino acids. In DNA form, the CDR3 reads TGTGCCAGCAGGTATCTTGGGGCCCTTCCTGAAGCTTTCTTT. Translating gives CASRYLGALPEAFF.

The chain employs TRBV14 and TRBJ2-7, with 9 positions matching TRBD1. This CDR3 spans 13 amino acids. V gave up 3 bases and J gave up 6 bases; unmatched junction bases: 3. The germline V gene has CDR1 SGHDN and CDR2 FVKESK. The CDR3 protein is CASSHGQGFEQYF. The DNA for the CDR3 is TGTGCCAGCAGCCATGGACAGGGGTTCGAGCAGTACTTC. The full variable domain, with the rest looked up from reference TRBV14 and TRBJ2-7, is EAGVTQFPSHSVIEKGQTVTLRCDPISGHDNLYWYRRVMGKEIKFLLHFVKESKQDESGMPNNRFLAERTGGTYSTLKVQPAELEDSGVYFCASSHGQGFEQYFGPGTRLTVT.

The chain joins TRBV6-1 to TRBJ1-5; TRBD1 matches 12 bases. The ends lost 1 base at V and 7 bases at J; junction bases unmatched: 8. The CDR3 contains 17 residues. Looked up from germline, CDR1 is MNHNS and CDR2 is SASEGT. The CDR3 sequence is CASSEGLWDRGQQPQHF. CDR3 in DNA: TGTGCCAGCAGTGAAGGATTATGGGACAGGGGGCAACAGCCCCAGCATTTT.

In its sample, this clone was seen once. This rearrangement joins TRBV5-1 to TRBJ2-5, with D possibly matching TRBD1 (6 bases). V was clipped by 0 bases and J by 3 bases, with 12 bases between them. Germline values: CDR1 SGHRS, CDR2 YFSETQ. CDR3 length equals 15 residues. The CDR3 nucleotides are TGCGCCAGCAGCTTGGATTGGGGGCGCGAAGAGACCCAGTACTTC. It translates to CASSLDWGREETQYF.

The rearrangement joins TRBV12-5 to TRBJ1-1; D not resolved. CDR1 is LGHNT, CDR2 FRNRAP, per germline. This CDR3 spans 12 amino acids. V was clipped by 6 bases and J by 5 bases, with 10 bases between them. The CDR3 nucleotides read TGTGCTAGTGGCCAGGACTGGACTGAAGCTTTCTTT. Its protein is CASGQDWTEAFF.

The chain recombines TRBV28 with TRBJ2-1; 7 positions match TRBD2. Trimming cost V 8 bases and J 5 bases; bases outside gene matches: 15. There are 16 residues in the CDR3. CDR1 MDHEN and CDR2 SYDVKM come from the germline V gene. The DNA for the CDR3 is TGTGCCAGCGGACACCGGGACTACGGAGGGAACAATGAGCAGTTCTTC. Residues: CASGHRDYGGNNEQFF.

The chain recombines TRBV10-3 with TRBJ2-3, with 9 bases aligning to TRBD1. The CDR3 is 14 amino acids. The trim removed 10 bases at V and 2 bases at J, leaving 7 bases unmatched. Looked up from germline, CDR1 is ENHRY and CDR2 is SYGVKD. DNA of the CDR3: TGTGCCAGCGGGACAGGGAGAATCACAGATACGCAGTATTTT. Protein sequence: CASGTGRITDTQYF.